A selection of T cell receptor beta chains follows, all from one sample in a study of cytomegalovirus exposure and HLA in healthy donors. Assay: immunoSEQ multiplex PCR; the TCRdb copy retains only in-frame clones and omits some. There are around 130,000 clones in the sample, with 1.5% to 1.8% held by the top ten. The sequencing input was PBMCs. These receptor sequences come from a woman in her 40s in good health and CMV-seronegative. The CDR3 runs from the conserved cysteine through the conserved F or W. D genes are given only for firm matches.

>TRBD1|TRBV29-1|TRBJ1-1
CSVRTGEAFF
TGCAGCGTAAGGACAGGGGAAGCTTTCTTT
>-|TRBV9|TRBJ1-2
CASSVDQGSDYGYTF
TGTGCCAGCAGCGTAGATCAGGGAAGCGACTATGGCTACACCTTC
>-|TRBV15|TRBJ1-2
CATRFSRDMGGYTF
TGTGCCACGCGATTTAGCAGGGATATGGGTGGCTACACCTTC
>-|TRBV5-1|TRBJ2-1
CASSLAQGGNEQFF
TGCGCCAGCAGCTTGGCTCAGGGAGGCAATGAGCAGTTCTTC
>TRBD2|TRBV7-2|TRBJ2-3
CASLPQGLAADTQYF
TGTGCCAGCCTCCCCCAAGGACTAGCGGCAGATACGCAGTATTTT
>TRBD2|TRBV7-3|TRBJ2-3
CASSSDPGLAGISTDTQYF
TGTGCCAGCAGCTCCGACCCGGGACTAGCGGGGATTTCCACAGATACGCAGTATTTT
>-|TRBV7-2|TRBJ2-3
CASSLGPSTDTQYF
TGTGCCAGCAGCTTAGGGCCGTCCACAGATACGCAGTATTTT
>-|TRBV6-5|TRBJ1-1
CASTRGRNTEAFF
TGTGCCAGCACGAGGGGGAGGAACACTGAAGCTTTCTTT
>TRBD1|TRBV27|TRBJ2-2
CASSFPGTGNTGELFF
TGTGCCAGCAGTTTCCCCGGGACAGGGAACACCGGGGAGCTGTTTTTT
>TRBD2|TRBV4-2|TRBJ2-3
CASSQGNGAGVTDTQYF
TGTGCCAGCAGCCAAGGGAATGGAGCGGGGGTCACAGATACGCAGTATTTT
>-|TRBV11-3|TRBJ2-7
CASSRDRPYEQYF
TGTGCCAGCAGCCGCGACAGACCCTACGAGCAGTACTTC
>-|TRBV27|TRBJ1-5
CASSYEGLSNQPQHF
TGTGCCAGCAGTTACGAGGGTTTAAGCAATCAGCCCCAGCATTTT
>-|TRBV9|TRBJ2-1
CASSRLLGRGEQFF
TGTGCCAGCAGCCGCTTACTCGGGCGGGGTGAGCAGTTCTTC
>-|TRBV7-9|TRBJ1-2
CASSSRAGGPYGYTF
TGTGCCAGCAGCTCCAGGGCCGGGGGACCCTATGGCTACACCTTC
>-|TRBV5-6|TRBJ1-5
CASSPSDSGFNQPQHF
TGTGCCAGCAGCCCTTCGGACAGCGGTTTCAATCAGCCCCAGCATTTT
>-|TRBV27|TRBJ1-1
CASSSRTVNTEAFF
TGTGCCAGCAGTTCCAGGACAGTAAACACTGAAGCTTTCTTT
>-|TRBV28|TRBJ2-7
CASSWGGDEQYF
TGTGCCAGCAGTTGGGGGGGCGACGAGCAGTACTTC
>TRBD2|TRBV6-9|TRBJ2-4
CASLGLAVTKNIQYF
TGTGCCAGCCTAGGACTAGCGGTGACAAAAAACATTCAGTACTTC
>-|TRBV19|TRBJ2-1
CASSISDKGIDEQFF
TGTGCCAGTAGTATTTCGGACAAGGGGATAGATGAGCAGTTCTTC
>-|TRBV5-8|TRBJ1-1
CASSGGAGTLDTEAFF
TGTGCCAGCAGCGGGGGGGCAGGGACACTTGACACTGAAGCTTTCTTT
>-|TRBV11-3|TRBJ2-1
CASSFRGAIYNEQFF
TGTGCCAGCAGCTTCCGGGGGGCGATCTACAATGAGCAGTTCTTC
>-|TRBV4-3|TRBJ1-4
CASSQGEINEKLFF
TGCGCCAGCAGCCAAGGAGAGATCAATGAAAAACTGTTTTTT
>TRBD1|TRBV5-6|TRBJ2-7
CASSFGTGLLGEQYF
TGTGCCAGCAGCTTCGGGACAGGGCTACTCGGCGAGCAGTACTTC
>-|TRBV9|TRBJ2-5
CASSVEAGPPQETQYF
TGTGCCAGCAGCGTAGAGGCGGGGCCTCCGCAAGAGACCCAGTACTTC
>-|TRBV7-9|TRBJ2-3
CASSLRVSTDTQYF
TGTGCCAGCAGCTTACGGGTTTCCACAGATACGCAGTATTTT
>-|TRBV10-3|TRBJ2-7
CAISESVSYEQYF
TGTGCCATCAGTGAGTCGGTCAGCTACGAGCAGTACTTC
>-|TRBV29-1|TRBJ2-1
CSVEGTPNYNEQFF
TGCAGCGTTGAGGGGACTCCGAACTACAATGAGCAGTTCTTC